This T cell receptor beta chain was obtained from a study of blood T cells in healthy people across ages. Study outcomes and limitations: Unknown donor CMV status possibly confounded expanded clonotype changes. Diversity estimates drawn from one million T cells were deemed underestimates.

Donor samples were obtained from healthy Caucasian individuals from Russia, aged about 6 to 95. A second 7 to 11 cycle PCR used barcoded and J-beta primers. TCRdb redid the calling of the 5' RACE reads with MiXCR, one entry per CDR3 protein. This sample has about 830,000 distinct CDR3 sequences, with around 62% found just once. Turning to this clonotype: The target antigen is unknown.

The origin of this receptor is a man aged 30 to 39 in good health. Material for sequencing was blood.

The CDR3 DNA reads TGCAGTGCTAGAGCACGCGGCAGCACCTACGAGCAGTACTTC. Its translation: CSARARGSTYEQYF. This chain uses TRBV20-1 with TRBJ2-7; no firm D call. This CDR3 region has 14 residues. The germline V and J ends were trimmed by 1 base and 2 bases, with 12 bases remaining between them. Germline-derived CDR1 and CDR2 are DFQATT and SNEGSKA (reference sequence).